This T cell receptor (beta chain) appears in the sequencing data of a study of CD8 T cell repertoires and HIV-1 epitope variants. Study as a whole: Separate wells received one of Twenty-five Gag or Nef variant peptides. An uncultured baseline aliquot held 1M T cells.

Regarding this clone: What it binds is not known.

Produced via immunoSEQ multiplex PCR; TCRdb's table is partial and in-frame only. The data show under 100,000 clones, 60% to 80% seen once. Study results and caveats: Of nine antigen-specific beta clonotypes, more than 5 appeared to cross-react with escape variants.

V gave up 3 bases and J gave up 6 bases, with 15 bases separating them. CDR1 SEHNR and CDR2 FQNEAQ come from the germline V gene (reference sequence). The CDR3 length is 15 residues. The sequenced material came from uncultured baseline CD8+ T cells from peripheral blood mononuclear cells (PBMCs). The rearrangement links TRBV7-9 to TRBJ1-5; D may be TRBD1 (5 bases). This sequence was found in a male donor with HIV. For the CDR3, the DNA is TGTGCCAGCAGCTTGGGACGGGCGGCAGGTCAGCCCCAGCATTTT. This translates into CASSLGRAAGQPQHF.